This TCR beta chain was captured in a study of T cells in Graves' hyperthyroidism and ophthalmopathy. Study outcomes and limitations: Blood held most thyroid clonotypes expanded above 0.001 frequency.

This clonotype was seen only a few times. Antigen: not known. The CDR3 has 14 residues. Per the germline V gene, CDR1 is DFQATT and CDR2 is SNEGSKA (reference sequence). Researchers took RNA transcripts and amplified the TCR beta CDR3 regions from them. Carried out on the TCR CDR3, a first-round RT-PCR used the HTBI primer set. TCRdb re-called the multiplex PCR reads with MiXCR, one entry per CDR3 protein. The sample includes roughly 380,000 distinct CDR3 sequences, around an eighth of them seen just once. The specimen was blood. The chain employs TRBV20-1 and TRBJ1-1; 8 bases are shared with TRBD1. The TCR was taken from a man aged 25-45 years with Graves' hyperthyroidism that later progressed to Graves' ophthalmopathy. The CDR3 loop is CSPAPGGWGTEAFF. The CDR3, as DNA: TGCAGCCCTGCGCCAGGGGGCTGGGGCACTGAAGCTTTCTTT.